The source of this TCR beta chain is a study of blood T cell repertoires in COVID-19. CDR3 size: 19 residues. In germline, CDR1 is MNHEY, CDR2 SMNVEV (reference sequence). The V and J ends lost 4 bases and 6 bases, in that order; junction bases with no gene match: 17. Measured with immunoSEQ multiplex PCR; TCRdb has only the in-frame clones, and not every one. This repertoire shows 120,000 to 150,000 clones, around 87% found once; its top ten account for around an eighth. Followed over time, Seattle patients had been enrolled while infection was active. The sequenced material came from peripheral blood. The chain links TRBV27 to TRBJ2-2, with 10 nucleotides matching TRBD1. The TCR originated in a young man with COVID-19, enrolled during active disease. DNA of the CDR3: TGTGCCAGCAGTTCACTCAAAGCGACCGGGACAGGGGCGTCCGGGGAGCTGTTTTTT. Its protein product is CASSSLKATGTGASGELFF.